The text below deals with one TCR beta chain. This sample is part of a study of shared clonotypes between healthy human individuals. Across the whole study: Participating donors consisted of two women and three men aged 18 to 49.

V shed 4 bases and J 6 bases; nucleotides not matched to a gene: 5. Germline V CDR1 and CDR2: SGHDN, FVKESK. The CDR3 is 14 amino acids. Donors were healthy HIV-negative adults without recent acute infections or vaccinations. Loaded into unsorted PBMC replicate PCRs was roughly 310 ng DNA, roughly 30,000 T cell genomes. The data were produced by immunoSEQ multiplex PCR, yet TCRdb's version contains in-frame clones alone and is incomplete. The repertoire holds fewer than 650,000 clones, with roughly four fifths as singletons. The origin of this receptor is a woman aged 40 to 49 in good health. Some clones in this sample may be carry-over from other donors' samples. Specimen: PBMCs. The rearrangement links TRBV14 to TRBJ1-4; 7 bases map to TRBD1. CDR3 region: CASSLGTEDEKLFF. The CDR3 region has the DNA TGTGCCAGCAGCCTCGGGACAGAAGATGAAAAACTGTTTTTT.